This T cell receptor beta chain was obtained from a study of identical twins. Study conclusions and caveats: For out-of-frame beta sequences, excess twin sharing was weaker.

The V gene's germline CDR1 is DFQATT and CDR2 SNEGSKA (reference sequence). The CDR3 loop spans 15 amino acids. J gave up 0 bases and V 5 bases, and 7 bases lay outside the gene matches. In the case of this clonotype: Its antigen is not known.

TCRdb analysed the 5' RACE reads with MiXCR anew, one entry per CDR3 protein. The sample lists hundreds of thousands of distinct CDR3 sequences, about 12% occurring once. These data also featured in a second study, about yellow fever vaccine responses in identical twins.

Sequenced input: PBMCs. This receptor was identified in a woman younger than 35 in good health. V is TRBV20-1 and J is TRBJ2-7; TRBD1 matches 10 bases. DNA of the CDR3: TGCAGTGCTTCCTCTGGACAGGGGGTCTCCTACGAGCAGTACTTC. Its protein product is CSASSGQGVSYEQYF.